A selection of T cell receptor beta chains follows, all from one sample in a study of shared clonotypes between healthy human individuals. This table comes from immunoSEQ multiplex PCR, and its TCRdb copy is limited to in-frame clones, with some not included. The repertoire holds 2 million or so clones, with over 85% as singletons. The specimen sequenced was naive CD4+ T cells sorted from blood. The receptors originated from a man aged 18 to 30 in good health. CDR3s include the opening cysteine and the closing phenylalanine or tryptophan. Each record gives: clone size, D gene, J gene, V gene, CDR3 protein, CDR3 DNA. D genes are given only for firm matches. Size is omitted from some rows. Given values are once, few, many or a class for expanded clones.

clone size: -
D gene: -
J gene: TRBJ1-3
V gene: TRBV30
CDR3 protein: CAWSPTGLTSGNTIYF
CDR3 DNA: TGTGCCTGGAGCCCGACAGGACTCACCTCTGGAAACACCATATATTTT

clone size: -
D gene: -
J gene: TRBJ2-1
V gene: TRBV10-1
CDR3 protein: CASSESWNEQFF
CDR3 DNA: TGCGCCAGCAGTGAGTCGTGGAATGAGCAGTTCTTC

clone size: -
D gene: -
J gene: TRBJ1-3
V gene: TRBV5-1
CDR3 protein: CASSLDGNTIYF
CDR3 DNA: TGCGCCAGCAGCTTAGACGGAAACACCATATATTTT

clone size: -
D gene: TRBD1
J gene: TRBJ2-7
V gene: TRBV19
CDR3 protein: CASSMRQGDEQYF
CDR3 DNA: TGTGCCAGTAGTATGAGACAGGGTGACGAGCAGTACTTC

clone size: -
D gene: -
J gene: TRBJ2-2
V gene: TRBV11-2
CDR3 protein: CASSLGVGELFF
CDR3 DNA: TGTGCCAGCAGCTTAGGGGTTGGGGAGCTGTTTTTT

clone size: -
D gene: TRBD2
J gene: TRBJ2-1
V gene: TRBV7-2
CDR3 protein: CASSLEGRGLAVYNEQFF
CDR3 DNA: TGTGCCAGCAGCTTAGAAGGTCGGGGACTAGCGGTATACAATGAGCAGTTCTTC

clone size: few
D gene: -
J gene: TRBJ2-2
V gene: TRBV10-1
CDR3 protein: CASTEQGSGELFF
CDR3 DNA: TGCGCCAGCACCGAACAGGGTAGCGGGGAGCTGTTTTTT

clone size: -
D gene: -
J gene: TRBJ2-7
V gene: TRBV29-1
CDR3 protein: CSVNSRDNDYEQYF
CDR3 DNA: TGCAGCGTTAATAGCCGGGACAACGACTACGAGCAGTACTTC

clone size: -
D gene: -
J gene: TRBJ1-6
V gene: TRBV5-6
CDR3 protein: CASSTERGYSPLHF
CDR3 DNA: TGTGCCAGCAGCACCGAACGGGGATACTCACCCCTCCACTTT

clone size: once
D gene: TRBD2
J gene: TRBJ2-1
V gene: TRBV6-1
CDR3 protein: CASRIAGSSYNEQFF
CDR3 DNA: TGTGCCAGCAGAATAGCGGGGAGCTCCTACAATGAGCAGTTCTTC

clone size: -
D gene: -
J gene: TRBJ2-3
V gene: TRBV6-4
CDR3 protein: CASSSSTDTQYF
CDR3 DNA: TGTGCCAGCAGCTCTAGCACAGATACGCAGTATTTT

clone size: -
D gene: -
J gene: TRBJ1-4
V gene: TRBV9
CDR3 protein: CASSEQGLGEKLFF
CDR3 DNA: TGTGCCAGCAGCGAACAGGGTCTGGGAGAAAAACTGTTTTTT

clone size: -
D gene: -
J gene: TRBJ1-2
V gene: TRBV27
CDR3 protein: CASGPPRGGYTF
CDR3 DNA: TGTGCCAGCGGGCCTCCTCGAGGGGGCTACACCTTC

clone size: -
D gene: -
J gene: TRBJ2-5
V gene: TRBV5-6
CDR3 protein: CASSLTGYLETQYF
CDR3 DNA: TGTGCCAGCAGCTTGACAGGTTATTTGGAGACCCAGTACTTC

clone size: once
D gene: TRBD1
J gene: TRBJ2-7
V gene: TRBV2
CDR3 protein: CASRLEQGRTYEQYF
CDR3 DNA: TGTGCCAGCAGACTGGAACAGGGGCGCACCTACGAGCAGTACTTC

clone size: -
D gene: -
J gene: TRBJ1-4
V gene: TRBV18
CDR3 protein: CASSPRQGGEKLFF
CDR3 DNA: TGTGCCAGCTCACCACGGCAGGGTGGGGAAAAACTGTTTTTT

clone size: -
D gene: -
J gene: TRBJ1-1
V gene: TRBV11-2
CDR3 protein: CASSFGGGTEAFF
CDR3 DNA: TGTGCCAGCAGCTTCGGAGGGGGAACTGAAGCTTTCTTT

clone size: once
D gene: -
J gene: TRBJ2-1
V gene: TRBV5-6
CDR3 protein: CASSFPIREYPYNEQFF
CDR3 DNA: TGTGCCAGCAGCTTTCCGATCCGGGAGTACCCCTACAATGAGCAGTTCTTC

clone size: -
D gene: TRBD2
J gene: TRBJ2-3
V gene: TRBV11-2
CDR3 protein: CASSQRGGTSTYDTQYF
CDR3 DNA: TGTGCCAGCAGCCAAAGGGGAGGGACTAGCACATATGATACGCAGTATTTT

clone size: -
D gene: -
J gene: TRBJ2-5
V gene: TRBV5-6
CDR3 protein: CASSSLLWRAMEETQYF
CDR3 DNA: TGTGCCAGCAGCTCGTTGTTATGGCGGGCGATGGAGGAGACCCAGTACTTC

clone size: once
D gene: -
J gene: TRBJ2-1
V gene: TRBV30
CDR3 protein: CAWALGSYNEQFF
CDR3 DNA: TGTGCCTGGGCCCTAGGCTCCTACAATGAGCAGTTCTTC

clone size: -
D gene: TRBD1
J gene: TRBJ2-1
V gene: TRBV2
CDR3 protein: CASSGSRGSDEQFF
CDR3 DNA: TGTGCCAGCAGTGGAAGCAGGGGGAGCGATGAGCAGTTCTTC

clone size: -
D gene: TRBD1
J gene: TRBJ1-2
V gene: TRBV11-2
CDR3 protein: CASSGQDTYGYTF
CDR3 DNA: TGTGCCAGCAGCGGACAGGATACTTATGGCTACACCTTC

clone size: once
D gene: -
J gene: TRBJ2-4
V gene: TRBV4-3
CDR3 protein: CASSQEGRNIQYF
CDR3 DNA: TGCGCCAGCAGCCAAGAGGGGCGGAACATTCAGTACTTC

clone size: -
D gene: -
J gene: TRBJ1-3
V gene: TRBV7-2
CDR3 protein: CASSLMGQLSGNTIYF
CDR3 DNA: TGTGCCAGCAGCTTAATGGGTCAACTGTCTGGAAACACCATATATTTT

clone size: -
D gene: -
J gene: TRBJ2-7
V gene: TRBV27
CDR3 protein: CASSSALDKPYEQYF
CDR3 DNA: TGTGCCAGCAGTTCAGCCCTGGACAAGCCCTACGAGCAGTACTTC

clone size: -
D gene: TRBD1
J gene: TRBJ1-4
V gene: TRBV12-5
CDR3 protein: CASGIGTGVQNEKLFF
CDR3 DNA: TGTGCTAGTGGCATCGGGACAGGCGTCCAAAATGAAAAACTGTTTTTT

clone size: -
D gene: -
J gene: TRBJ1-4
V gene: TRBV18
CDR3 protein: CASSLRGDNEKLFF
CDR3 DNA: TGTGCCAGCTCTCTCAGGGGAGATAATGAAAAACTGTTTTTT

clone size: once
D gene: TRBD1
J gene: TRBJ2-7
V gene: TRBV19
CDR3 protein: CASTIGGTGAYEQYF
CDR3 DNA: TGTGCCAGCACCATTGGCGGGACAGGGGCCTACGAGCAGTACTTC

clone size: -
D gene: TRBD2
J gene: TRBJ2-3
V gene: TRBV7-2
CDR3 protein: CASKEGGSTDTQYF
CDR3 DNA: TGTGCCAGCAAGGAGGGCGGGAGTACCGATACGCAGTATTTT

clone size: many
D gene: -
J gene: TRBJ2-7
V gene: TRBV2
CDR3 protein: CASSGQSTREYF
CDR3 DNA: TGTGCCAGCAGTGGACAGTCTACGAGGGAGTACTTC

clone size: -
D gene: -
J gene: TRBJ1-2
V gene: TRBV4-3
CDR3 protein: CASSQESGQGNYGYTF
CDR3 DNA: TGCGCCAGCAGCCAAGAGAGCGGCCAGGGTAACTATGGCTACACCTTC

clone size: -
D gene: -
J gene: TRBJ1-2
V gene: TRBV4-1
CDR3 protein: CASSQDRDTRGYTF
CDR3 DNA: TGCGCCAGCAGCCAAGACAGGGACACGAGGGGCTACACCTTC

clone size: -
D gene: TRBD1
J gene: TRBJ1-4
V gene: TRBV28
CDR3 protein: CASSVGTGGRGANEKLFF
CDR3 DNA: TGTGCCAGCAGCGTAGGGACAGGGGGCAGGGGGGCTAATGAAAAACTGTTTTTT

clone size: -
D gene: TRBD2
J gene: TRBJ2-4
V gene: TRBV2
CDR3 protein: CASSATSGGGYF
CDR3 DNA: TGTGCCAGCAGTGCAACTAGCGGCGGCGGGTACTTC

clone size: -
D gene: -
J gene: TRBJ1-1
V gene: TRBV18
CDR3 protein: CASSPRRAAEAFF
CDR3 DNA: TGTGCCAGCTCACCACGGAGGGCCGCTGAAGCTTTCTTT